These 13 T cell receptor beta chains originate from one sample sequenced in a study of lymphopenia after photon versus proton radiotherapy. Produced via immunoSEQ multiplex PCR; TCRdb's table is partial and in-frame only. The sample contains around 150,000 clones, approximately 90% of which appear only once. This sample comprised peripheral blood, obtained from a patient treated with photon-based radiotherapy. These receptors came from a man in his forties or fifties with gastric cancer.

The chain recombines TRBV5-1 with TRBJ2-7; 8 nucleotides line up with TRBD2. Per germline, CDR1 SGHRS and CDR2 YFSETQ. With V trimmed by 1 base and J by 0 bases, 12 bases remained unmatched. CDR3 length: 18 amino acids. This CDR3 is CASSLRSTLLADSYEQYF. The CDR3 DNA reads TGCGCCAGCAGCTTGCGCTCTACCCTACTAGCGGACTCCTACGAGCAGTACTTC.

The V call is TRBV5-1, the J call TRBJ2-2; no clear D gene. The length of the CDR3 is 13 residues. CDR1 SGHRS and CDR2 YFSETQ come from the germline V gene. V gave up 1 base and J gave up 6 bases, with 7 bases separating them. The CDR3 sequence: CASSLKVAGELFF. DNA of the CDR3: TGCGCCAGCAGCTTGAAAGTTGCCGGGGAGCTGTTTTTT.

This chain joins TRBV5-1 and TRBJ2-1, with 7 bases that match TRBD2. CDR1 is SGHRS and CDR2 is YFSETQ in the germline V gene. The V gene end was trimmed by 2 bases and the J gene end by 10 bases; junction bases not matched to a gene: 12. The CDR3 is 15 amino acids. The CDR3 nucleotides read TGCGCCAGCAGCTTCAGGGCTAGCGGTGACCGGGAGCAGTTCTTC. Translating gives CASSFRASGDREQFF.

This sequence joins TRBV9 and TRBJ1-3; 9 bases fit TRBD1. CDR3 length equals 15 residues. Germline V gene sequence: CDR1 SGDLS, CDR2 YYNGEE. With V trimmed by 7 bases and J by 4 bases, 9 bases remained unmatched. CDR3: CASGSGQGSGNTIYF. CDR3 nucleotides: TGTGCCAGCGGTTCGGGACAGGGATCCGGAAACACCATATATTTT.

This sequence joins TRBV9 and TRBJ2-1, with 10 bases lining up with TRBD1. The CDR3 covers 16 residues. The V segment lost 0 bases and the J segment 2 bases; nucleotides outside the gene matches: 2. The germline V gene has CDR1 SGDLS and CDR2 YYNGEE. The CDR3 DNA sequence: TGTGCCAGCAGCGTAGACGACAGGGGGCCCTACAATGAGCAGTTCTTC. Protein: CASSVDDRGPYNEQFF.

The chain links TRBV11-2 to TRBJ1-5, with a weak D call TRBD1 (6 bases). This CDR3 has 14 residues. Trimming stripped 6 bases from V and 3 bases from J, with 12 bases between. Germline lookup yields CDR1 SGHAT and CDR2 FQNNGV. CDR3: CASSMDSFNQPQHF. DNA of the CDR3: TGTGCCAGCAGTATGGACAGCTTCAATCAGCCCCAGCATTTT.

As concerns this clone: Mismatch with germline at one junction end may stem from a read error. The CDR3 DNA reads TGTGCCAGCAGTTCAGGGACTAGCGGGAGCTCCTTC. It translates to CASSSGTSGSSF. The chain carries TRBV28 and TRBJ2-7, with 14 bases that match TRBD2. Germline CDR1 is MDHEN and CDR2 is SYDVKM. CDR3 length: 12 amino acids.

The chain couples TRBV5-1 to TRBJ1-2; D is unresolved. V was pared by 6 bases and J by 8 bases, with 20 bases between. CDR1 and CDR2 from the germline V gene are SGHRS and YFSETQ. This CDR3 region has 14 residues. This CDR3 is CASKPLLTPPGYTF. In DNA, the CDR3 is TGCGCCAGCAAACCCCTCCTTACCCCCCCCGGCTACACCTTC.

The chain carries TRBV30 and TRBJ2-2; D gene ambiguous. Germline CDR1 GTSNPN, CDR2 SVGIG (reference sequence). Trimming took 2 bases from V and 0 from J, leaving 4 bases between them. This CDR3 has 13 residues. The CDR3 nucleotides are TGTGCCTGGAGTCTAGCGAACACCGGGGAGCTGTTTTTT. It is translated as CAWSLANTGELFF.

This clone was counted only a few times. The genes are TRBV19 and TRBJ1-5, with 7 bases matching TRBD1. CDR1 and CDR2 (germline): LNHDA, SQIVND (reference sequence). Germline trimming cut 5 bases from V and 6 bases from J; bases unmatched to any gene: 4. The CDR3 contains 13 residues. The CDR3 reads CASSFDRAQPQHF. DNA of the CDR3: TGTGCCAGTAGTTTCGACAGGGCTCAGCCCCAGCATTTT. The full variable domain, in which reference TRBV19 and TRBJ1-5 provide the parts outside the CDR3, is DGGITQSPKYLFRKEGQNVTLSCEQNLNHDAMYWYRQDPGQGLRLIYYSQIVNDFQKGDIAEGYSVSREKKESFPLTVTSAQKNPTAFYLCASSFDRAQPQHFGDGTRLSIL.

This chain joins TRBV29-1 and TRBJ1-2; D gene uncertain. The CDR3 has 12 amino acids. The germline gives CDR1 SQVTM, CDR2 ANQGSEA. The V gene lost 1 base and the J gene lost 2 bases, with 5 bases spanning the gap. CDR3 sequence: CSVEVENYGYTF. The CDR3 DNA reads TGCAGCGTTGAAGTGGAGAACTATGGCTACACCTTC.

This chain joins TRBV19 and TRBJ2-7; no definite D call. Germline CDR1 reads LNHDA; CDR2 reads SQIVND (reference sequence). Trimming shortened V by 0 bases and J by 7 bases, and 4 bases separated the two germline ends. The CDR3 runs 11 residues. The CDR3 loop is CASSIEGEQYF. Here the CDR3 DNA reads TGTGCCAGTAGTATAGAAGGGGAGCAGTACTTC.

The chain recombines TRBV4-1 with TRBJ2-5; 7 bases are shared with TRBD2. Per germline, CDR1 MGHRA and CDR2 YSYEKL. The J segment lost 5 bases and the V segment lost 0 bases, leaving 12 bases of the junction unmatched. The CDR3 totals 17 residues. The chain's CDR3 is CASSQEGSAGARETQYF. CDR3 nucleotides: TGCGCCAGCAGCCAAGAGGGGTCGGCGGGAGCCAGGGAGACCCAGTACTTC.